Listed below are T cell receptor beta chains from one sample, sequenced in a study of post-analysis software for immune sequencing data. From the PCR reads, TCRdb called clonotypes with MiXCR, one entry per CDR3 protein. The table includes about 810,000 distinct CDR3 sequences, around 53% detected once. Sequenced input: blood. The receptors originated from a girl aged 5-17 years with multiple sclerosis. Both conserved end residues are trimmed from each CDR3. Each record gives: V gene, J gene, CDR3 protein.

>TRBV7-3|TRBJ1-6
ASSQRAWGNSPLH
>TRBV7-3|TRBJ2-3
ASSLMLGGSTDTQY
>TRBV12-3/TRBV12-4|TRBJ2-1
ASSSTRGLAGGTNEQF
>TRBV3-1|TRBJ2-7
ASSQDPGRGAQY
>TRBV4-2|TRBJ2-1
ASSQAEGAGHEQF
>TRBV7-2|TRBJ2-1
ASSLGPAGGPKGEQF
>TRBV4-1|TRBJ2-4
ASSQAGVQY
>TRBV24-1|TRBJ1-2
ATSDPGRNYGYT
>TRBV20-1|TRBJ2-7
SVSTSGAYEQY
>TRBV7-3|TRBJ2-1
ASSLIGRNEQF
>TRBV20-1|TRBJ1-4
SARTGNEKLF
>TRBV29-1|TRBJ1-1
SSWLGGYTEAF